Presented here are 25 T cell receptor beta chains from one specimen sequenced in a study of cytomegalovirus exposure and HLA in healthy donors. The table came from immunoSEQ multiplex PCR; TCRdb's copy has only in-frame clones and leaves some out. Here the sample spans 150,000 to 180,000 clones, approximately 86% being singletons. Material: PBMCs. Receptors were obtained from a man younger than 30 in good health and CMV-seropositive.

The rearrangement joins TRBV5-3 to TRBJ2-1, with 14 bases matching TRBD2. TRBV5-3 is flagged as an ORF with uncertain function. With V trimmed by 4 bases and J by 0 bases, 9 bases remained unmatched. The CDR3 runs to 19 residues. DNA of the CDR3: TGTGCCAGAAGCCCACGGACTAGCGGGAGGCGGTTCTCCTACAATGAGCAGTTCTTC. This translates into CARSPRTSGRRFSYNEQFF.

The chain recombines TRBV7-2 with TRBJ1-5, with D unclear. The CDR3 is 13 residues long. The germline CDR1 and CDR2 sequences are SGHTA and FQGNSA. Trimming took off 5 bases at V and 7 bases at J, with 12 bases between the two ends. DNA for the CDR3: TGTGCCAGCAGCCAGTCCTCCGCACAGCCCCAGCATTTT. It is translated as CASSQSSAQPQHF.

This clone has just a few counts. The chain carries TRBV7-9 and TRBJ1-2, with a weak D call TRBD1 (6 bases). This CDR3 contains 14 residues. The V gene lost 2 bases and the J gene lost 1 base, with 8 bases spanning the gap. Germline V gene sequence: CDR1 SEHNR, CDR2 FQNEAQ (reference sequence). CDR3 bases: TGTGCCAGCAGCTTACTAGGGGGTAACTATGGCTACACCTTC. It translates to CASSLLGGNYGYTF. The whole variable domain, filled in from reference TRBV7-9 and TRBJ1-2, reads DTGVSQNPRHKITKRGQNVTFRCDPISEHNRLYWYRQTLGQGPEFLTYFQNEAQLEKSRLLSDRFSAERPKGSFSTLEIQRTEQGDSAMYLCASSLLGGNYGYTFGSGTRLTVV.

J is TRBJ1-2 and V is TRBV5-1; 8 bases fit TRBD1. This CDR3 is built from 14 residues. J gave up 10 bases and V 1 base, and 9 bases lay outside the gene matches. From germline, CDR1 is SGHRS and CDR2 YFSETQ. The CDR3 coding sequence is TGCGCCAGCAGCTTGAACCGGGACAGGCGGGTCTACACCTTC. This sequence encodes CASSLNRDRRVYTF.

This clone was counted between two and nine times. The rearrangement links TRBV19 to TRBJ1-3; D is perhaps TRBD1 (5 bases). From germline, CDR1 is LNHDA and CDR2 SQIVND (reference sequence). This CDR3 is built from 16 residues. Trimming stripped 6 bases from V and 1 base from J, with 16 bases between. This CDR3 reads CASSTQAAGSGNTIYF. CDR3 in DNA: TGTGCCAGTAGCACACAGGCGGCTGGTTCTGGAAACACCATATATTTT.

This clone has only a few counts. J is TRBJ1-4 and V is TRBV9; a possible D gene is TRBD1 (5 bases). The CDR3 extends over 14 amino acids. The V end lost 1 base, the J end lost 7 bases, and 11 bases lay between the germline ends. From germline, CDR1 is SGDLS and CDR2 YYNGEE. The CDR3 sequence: CASSVSGGGEKLFF. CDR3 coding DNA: TGTGCCAGCAGCGTAAGCGGGGGGGGTGAAAAACTGTTTTTT.

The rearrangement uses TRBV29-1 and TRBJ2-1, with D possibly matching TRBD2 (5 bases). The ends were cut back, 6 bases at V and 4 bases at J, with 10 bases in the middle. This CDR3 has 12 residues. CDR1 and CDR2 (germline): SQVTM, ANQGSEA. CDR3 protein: CSVRTPYNEQFF. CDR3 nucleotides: TGCAGCGTCAGGACTCCTTACAATGAGCAGTTCTTC.

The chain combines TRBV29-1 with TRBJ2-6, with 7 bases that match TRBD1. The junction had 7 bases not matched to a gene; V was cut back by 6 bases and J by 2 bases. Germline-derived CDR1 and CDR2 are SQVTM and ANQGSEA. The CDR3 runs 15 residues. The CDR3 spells CSVKQGKPGANVLTF. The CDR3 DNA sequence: TGCAGCGTAAAACAGGGGAAGCCTGGGGCCAACGTCCTGACTTTC.

CDR3 bases: TGTGCCACCAGCAGAGGACCACAGGGGCGGGAGACCCAGTACTTC. It specifies CATSRGPQGRETQYF. The chain carries TRBV15 and TRBJ2-5; 7 nucleotides match TRBD1. Germline loops: CDR1 LNHNV, CDR2 YYDKDF (reference sequence). The trim removed 1 base at V and 5 bases at J, leaving 7 bases unmatched. The CDR3 loop spans 15 amino acids.

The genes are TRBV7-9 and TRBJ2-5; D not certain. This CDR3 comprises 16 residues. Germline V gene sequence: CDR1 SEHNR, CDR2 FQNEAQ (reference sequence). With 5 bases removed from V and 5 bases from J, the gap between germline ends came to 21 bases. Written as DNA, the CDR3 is TGTGCCAGCAGCCCCGATCTTGGTCGGTCATGGGAGACCCAGTACTTC. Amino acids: CASSPDLGRSWETQYF.

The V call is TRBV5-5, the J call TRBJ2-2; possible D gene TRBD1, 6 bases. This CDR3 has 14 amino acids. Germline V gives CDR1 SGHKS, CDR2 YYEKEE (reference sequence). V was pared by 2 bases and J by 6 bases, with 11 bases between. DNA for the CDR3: TGTGCCAGCAGCTTCCTCAGGGGTTCCGGGGAGCTGTTTTTT. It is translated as CASSFLRGSGELFF.

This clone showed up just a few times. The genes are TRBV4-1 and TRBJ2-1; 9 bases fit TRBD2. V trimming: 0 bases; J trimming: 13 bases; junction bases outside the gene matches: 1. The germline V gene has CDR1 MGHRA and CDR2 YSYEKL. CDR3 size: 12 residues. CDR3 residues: CASSQELAGQFF. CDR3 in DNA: TGCGCCAGCAGCCAAGAACTAGCGGGCCAGTTCTTC.

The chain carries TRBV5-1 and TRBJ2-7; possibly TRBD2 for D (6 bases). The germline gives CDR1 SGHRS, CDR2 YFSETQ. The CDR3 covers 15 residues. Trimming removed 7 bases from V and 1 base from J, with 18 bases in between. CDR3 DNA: TGCGCCAGCTGTCCTACCGGGACTGCATCCTACGAGCAGTACTTC. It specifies CASCPTGTASYEQYF.

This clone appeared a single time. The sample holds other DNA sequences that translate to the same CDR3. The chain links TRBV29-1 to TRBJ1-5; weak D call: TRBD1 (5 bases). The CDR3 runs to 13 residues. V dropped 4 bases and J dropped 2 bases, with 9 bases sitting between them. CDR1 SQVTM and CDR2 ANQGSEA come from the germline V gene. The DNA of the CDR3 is TGCAGCGTTGGGGGCAGGGGCAATCAGCCCCAGCATTTT. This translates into CSVGGRGNQPQHF.

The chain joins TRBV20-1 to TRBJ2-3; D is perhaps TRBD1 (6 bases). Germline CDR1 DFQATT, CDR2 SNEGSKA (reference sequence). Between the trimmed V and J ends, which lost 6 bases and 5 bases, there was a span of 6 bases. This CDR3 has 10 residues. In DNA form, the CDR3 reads TGCAGTGCCAGGGGAGATACGCAGTATTTT. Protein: CSARGDTQYF.

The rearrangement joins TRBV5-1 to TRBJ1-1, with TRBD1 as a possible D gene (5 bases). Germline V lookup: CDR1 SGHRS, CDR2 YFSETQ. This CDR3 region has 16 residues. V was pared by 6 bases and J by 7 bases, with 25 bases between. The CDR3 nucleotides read TGCGCCAGCACCATTACCGGGGGAGGCCGATCGGTTGAAGCTTTCTTT. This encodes CASTITGGGRSVEAFF.

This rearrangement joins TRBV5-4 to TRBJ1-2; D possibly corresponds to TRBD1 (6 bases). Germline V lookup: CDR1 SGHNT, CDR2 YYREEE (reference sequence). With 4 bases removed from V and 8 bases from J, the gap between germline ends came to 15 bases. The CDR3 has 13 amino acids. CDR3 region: CASSTGGGRGYTF. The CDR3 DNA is TGTGCCAGCAGCACGGGCGGGGGGCGCGGCTACACCTTC.

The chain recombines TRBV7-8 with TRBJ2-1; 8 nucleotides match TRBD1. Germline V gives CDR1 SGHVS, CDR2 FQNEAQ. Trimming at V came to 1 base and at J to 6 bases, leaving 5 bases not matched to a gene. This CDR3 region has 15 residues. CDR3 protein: CASSLGTGKSNEQFF. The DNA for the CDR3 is TGTGCCAGCAGCTTAGGGACAGGGAAGAGCAATGAGCAGTTCTTC.

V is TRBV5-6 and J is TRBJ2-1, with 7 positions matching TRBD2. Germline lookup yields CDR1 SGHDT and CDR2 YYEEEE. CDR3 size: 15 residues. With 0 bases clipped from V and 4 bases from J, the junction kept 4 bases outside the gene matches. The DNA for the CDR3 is TGTGCCAGCAGCTTGGGAAGCGGGACTTACAATGAGCAGTTCTTC. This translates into CASSLGSGTYNEQFF.

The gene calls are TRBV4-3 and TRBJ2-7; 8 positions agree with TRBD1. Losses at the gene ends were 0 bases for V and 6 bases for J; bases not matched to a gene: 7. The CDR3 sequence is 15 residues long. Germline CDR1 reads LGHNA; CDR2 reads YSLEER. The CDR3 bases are TGCGCCAGCAGCCAAGATTACAGGGGGTTACGCGAGCAGTACTTC. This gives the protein CASSQDYRGLREQYF.

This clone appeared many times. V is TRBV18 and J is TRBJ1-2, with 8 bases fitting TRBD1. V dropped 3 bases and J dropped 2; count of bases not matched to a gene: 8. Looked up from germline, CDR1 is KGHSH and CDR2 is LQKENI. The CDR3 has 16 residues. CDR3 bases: TGTGCCAGCTCACCTCGCGGGACAGGCTTAAACTATGGCTACACCTTC. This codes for CASSPRGTGLNYGYTF.

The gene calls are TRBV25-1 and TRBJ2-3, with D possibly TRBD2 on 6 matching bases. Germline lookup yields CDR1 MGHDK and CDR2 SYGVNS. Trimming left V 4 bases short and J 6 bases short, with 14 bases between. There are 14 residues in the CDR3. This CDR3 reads CASSVRGSGDTQYF. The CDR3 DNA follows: TGTGCCAGCAGTGTAAGAGGGAGCGGGGATACGCAGTATTTT.

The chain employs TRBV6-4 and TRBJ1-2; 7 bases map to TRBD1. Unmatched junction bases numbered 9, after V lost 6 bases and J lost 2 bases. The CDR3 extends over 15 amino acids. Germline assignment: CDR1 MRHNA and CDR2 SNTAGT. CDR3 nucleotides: TGTGCCAGCAGACCGTCAGAGGGGGCGAACTATGGCTACACCTTC. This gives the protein CASRPSEGANYGYTF.

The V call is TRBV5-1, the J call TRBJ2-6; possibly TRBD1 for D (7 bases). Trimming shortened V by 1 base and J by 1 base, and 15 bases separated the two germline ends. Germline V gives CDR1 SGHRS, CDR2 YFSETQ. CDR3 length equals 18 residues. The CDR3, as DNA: TGCGCCAGCAGCTTGAGACAGGGTGGGACTTCTGGGGCCAACGTCCTGACTTTC. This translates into CASSLRQGGTSGANVLTF.

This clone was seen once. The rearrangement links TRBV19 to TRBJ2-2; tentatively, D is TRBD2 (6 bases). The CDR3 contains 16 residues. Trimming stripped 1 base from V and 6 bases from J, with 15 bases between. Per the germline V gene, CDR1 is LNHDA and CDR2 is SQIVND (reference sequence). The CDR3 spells CASSIAGRGFPGELFF. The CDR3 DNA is TGTGCCAGTAGTATAGCCGGACGGGGGTTTCCCGGGGAGCTGTTTTTT. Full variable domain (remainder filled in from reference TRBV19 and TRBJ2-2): DGGITQSPKYLFRKEGQNVTLSCEQNLNHDAMYWYRQDPGQGLRLIYYSQIVNDFQKGDIAEGYSVSREKKESFPLTVTSAQKNPTAFYLCASSIAGRGFPGELFFGEGSRLTVL.